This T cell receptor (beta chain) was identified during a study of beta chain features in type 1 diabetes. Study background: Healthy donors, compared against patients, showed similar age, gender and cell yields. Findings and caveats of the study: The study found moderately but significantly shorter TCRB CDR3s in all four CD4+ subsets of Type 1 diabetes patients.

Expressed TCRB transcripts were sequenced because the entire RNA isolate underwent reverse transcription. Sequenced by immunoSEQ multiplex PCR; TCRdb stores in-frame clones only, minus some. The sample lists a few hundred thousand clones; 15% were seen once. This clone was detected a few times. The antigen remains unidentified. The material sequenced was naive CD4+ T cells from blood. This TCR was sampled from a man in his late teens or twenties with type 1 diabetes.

The CDR3 loop is CASSLGLRGLAGDSYEQYF. The CDR3, as DNA: TGTGCCAGCTCACTAGGACTAAGGGGACTAGCGGGAGACTCCTACGAGCAGTACTTC. V and J are TRBV18 and TRBJ2-7; 14 bases line up with TRBD2. With 4 bases clipped from V and 0 bases from J, the junction kept 11 bases outside the gene matches. The CDR3 consists of 19 residues. From germline, CDR1 is KGHSH and CDR2 LQKENI.